The 22 T cell receptor beta chains in this list originate from one sample, sequenced in a study of blood T cell repertoires in COVID-19. The repertoire was sequenced with immunoSEQ multiplex PCR; TCRdb's copy has only in-frame clones and lacks some. The sample lists about 250,000 clones, 86% occurring once. Material: peripheral blood. The receptors originated from a woman aged 55-75 years who had recovered from COVID-19.

The chain employs TRBV7-9 and TRBJ2-5, with 8 bases lining up with TRBD2. Germline assignment: CDR1 SEHNR and CDR2 FQNEAQ (reference sequence). CDR3 size: 15 residues. The V segment lost 3 bases and the J segment 2 bases; nucleotides outside the gene matches: 5. CDR3 in amino acids: CASSFEVAGQETQYF. CDR3 sequence (DNA): TGTGCCAGCAGCTTCGAAGTAGCGGGGCAAGAGACCCAGTACTTC.

The V gene is TRBV7-2, the J gene TRBJ2-2; tentatively, D is TRBD1 (6 bases). Trimming removed 0 bases from V and 7 bases from J, with 15 bases in between. The CDR3 is 16 amino acids. Germline CDR1 and CDR2: SGHTA and FQGNSA. The chain's CDR3 is CASSLALYLGGGELFF. The CDR3 DNA is TGTGCCAGCAGCTTAGCGCTTTATCTAGGGGGCGGGGAGCTGTTTTTT.

The rearrangement uses TRBV5-1 and TRBJ1-1; no clear D. V dropped 3 bases and J dropped 1 base, with 13 bases sitting between them. The CDR3 sequence is 15 residues long. CDR1 SGHRS and CDR2 YFSETQ come from the germline V gene. The CDR3, as DNA: TGCGCCAGCAGCTCGCCCCGTGGAGGGAACACTGAAGCTTTCTTT. Residues: CASSSPRGGNTEAFF.

A few counts support this clone. This CDR3 reads CASSPEGQRNEKLFF. The CDR3, as DNA: TGTGCCAGCAGCCCGGAGGGGCAGCGGAATGAAAAACTGTTTTTT. The rearrangement links TRBV11-2 to TRBJ1-4, with a possible D match to TRBD1 (5 bases). The CDR3 length is 15 residues. Looked up from germline, CDR1 is SGHAT and CDR2 is FQNNGV. V lost 5 bases, J lost 5 bases, and 15 bases lay in between.

The chain employs TRBV19 and TRBJ1-3, with 12 bases that match TRBD1. The CDR3 is made up of 18 amino acids. Germline CDR1 reads LNHDA; CDR2 reads SQIVND (reference sequence). The trim removed 5 bases at V and 2 bases at J, leaving 10 bases unmatched. This chain's CDR3 is CASSPPRGQGAAGNTIYF. The CDR3 DNA reads as TGTGCCAGTAGTCCCCCGAGGGGACAGGGGGCAGCTGGAAACACCATATATTTT.

The count of this clone is one. The V and J genes are TRBV11-2 and TRBJ2-1; D perhaps matches TRBD1 (5 bases). V lost 2 bases and J 1 base, leaving 15 bases between the germline ends. The CDR3 is 17 residues long. Looked up from germline, CDR1 is SGHAT and CDR2 is FQNNGV. This CDR3 is CASSLRSMGQSYNEQFF. The CDR3 bases are TGTGCCAGCAGCTTAAGGTCGATGGGGCAATCCTACAATGAGCAGTTCTTC.

The chain carries TRBV4-1 and TRBJ2-7, with 11 bases aligning to TRBD2. CDR3 length: 16 residues. Germline CDR1 MGHRA, CDR2 YSYEKL. After removal of 3 bases from V and 3 bases from J, the junction contained 7 bases not matched to a gene. The CDR3 nucleotides read TGCGCCAGCAGCCAGATTAGCGGGGGGGCTGGCTACGAGCAGTACTTC. Its translation is CASSQISGGAGYEQYF.

J is TRBJ1-2 and V is TRBV4-2; 10 bases map to TRBD1. V lost 0 bases to trimming and J lost 6 bases; unmatched junction nucleotides: 7. In germline, CDR1 is LGHNA, CDR2 YNFKEQ. This CDR3 is built from 16 residues. CDR3 sequence (DNA): TGTGCCAGCAGCCAAGACCTTGTGGGACAGGGGAATGGCTACACCTTC. This encodes CASSQDLVGQGNGYTF.

V is TRBV5-1 and J is TRBJ2-5; D ambiguous. V shed 0 bases and J shed 5 bases, with 8 bases lying between them. The CDR3 contains 13 residues. Germline values: CDR1 SGHRS, CDR2 YFSETQ. CDR3 region: CASSLVVEETQYF. The CDR3 DNA is TGCGCCAGCAGCTTGGTTGTGGAGGAGACCCAGTACTTC. Based on the CDR3 plus reference TRBV5-1 and TRBJ2-5, the full variable domain is KAGVTQTPRYLIKTRGQQVTLSCSPISGHRSVSWYQQTPGQGLQFLFEYFSETQRNKGNFPGRFSGRQFSNSRSEMNVSTLELGDSALYLCASSLVVEETQYFGPGTRLLVL.

This clone was observed once. V is TRBV5-6 and J is TRBJ2-2; 10 nucleotides align to TRBD1. In germline, CDR1 is SGHDT, CDR2 YYEEEE. This CDR3 is 18 amino acids long. V trimming: 4 bases; J trimming: 4 bases; junction bases outside the gene matches: 13. The CDR3 is CASSPSPWDRGFTGELFF. In DNA, the CDR3 is TGTGCCAGCAGCCCCAGCCCGTGGGACAGGGGCTTCACCGGGGAGCTGTTTTTT. The full variable domain, in which reference TRBV5-6 and TRBJ2-2 provide the parts outside the CDR3, is DAGVTQSPTHLIKTRGQQVTLRCSPKSGHDTVSWYQQALGQGPQFIFQYYEEEERQRGNFPDRFSGHQFPNYSSELNVNALLLGDSALYLCASSPSPWDRGFTGELFFGEGSRLTVL.

The CDR3 DNA sequence: TGTGCCAGCTCACCACCTAGCGGGGGGGCGGAGCAGTTCTTC. It codes for CASSPPSGGAEQFF. The rearrangement joins TRBV18 to TRBJ2-1, with 11 nucleotides matching TRBD2. V was pared by 0 bases and J by 10 bases, with 2 bases of the junction left unmatched. CDR3 size: 14 residues. The germline gives CDR1 KGHSH, CDR2 LQKENI.

The V call is TRBV19, the J call TRBJ2-2; a possible D gene is TRBD2 (6 bases). This CDR3 is 15 amino acids long. With 6 bases removed from V and 4 bases from J, the gap between germline ends came to 15 bases. Germline-derived CDR1 and CDR2 are LNHDA and SQIVND (reference sequence). The CDR3 protein is CASSAYGGGTGELFF. The CDR3 DNA reads TGTGCCAGTAGCGCATATGGGGGAGGCACCGGGGAGCTGTTTTTT.

The rearrangement uses TRBV15 and TRBJ2-1; 8 bases align to TRBD2. Germline-derived CDR1 and CDR2 are LNHNV and YYDKDF (reference sequence). J was trimmed by 8 bases and V by 0 bases; bases with no gene match: 3. This CDR3 has 14 residues. This CDR3 is CATSRDAGGYEQFF. The DNA for the CDR3 is TGTGCCACCAGCAGAGATGCGGGGGGCTATGAGCAGTTCTTC.

This chain joins TRBV7-6 and TRBJ2-2, with D perhaps TRBD1 (6 bases). The CDR3 is 16 residues long. Germline CDR1 reads SGHVS; CDR2 reads FNYEAQ. Between the trimmed V and J ends, which lost 2 bases and 5 bases, there was a span of 15 bases. The DNA of the CDR3 is TGTGCCAGCAGCTTACAACAGGGAGTGTATACCGGGGAGCTGTTTTTT. Translation gives CASSLQQGVYTGELFF.

In the case of this clone: One junction end does not reproduce the germline sequence, and a read error may be involved. This chain connects TRBV5-1 to TRBJ2-2; D uncertain. CDR3 length equals 17 residues. CDR1 is SGHRS and CDR2 is YFSETQ in the germline V gene. CDR3 sequence reads: CASSSLPTDANTGELFF. CDR3 sequence (DNA): TGCGCCAGCAGCAGCTTGCCAACAGACGCGAATACCGGGGAGCTGTTTTTT.

The chain couples TRBV5-1 to TRBJ1-1; the D is unclear. The CDR3 runs 13 residues. The germline gives CDR1 SGHRS, CDR2 YFSETQ. Trimming removed 2 bases at V and 4 bases at J, with 9 bases between. DNA for the CDR3: TGCGCCAGCAGCTTAGAGGGCTTCACTGAAGCTTTCTTT. Protein product: CASSLEGFTEAFF. Combining the CDR3 with reference TRBV5-1 and TRBJ1-1 gives the whole variable domain KAGVTQTPRYLIKTRGQQVTLSCSPISGHRSVSWYQQTPGQGLQFLFEYFSETQRNKGNFPGRFSGRQFSNSRSEMNVSTLELGDSALYLCASSLEGFTEAFFGQGTRLTVV.

This clone appeared once. The chain joins TRBV4-3 to TRBJ2-2; D remains unclear. The CDR3 length is 13 residues. Germline lookup yields CDR1 LGHNA and CDR2 YSLEER. V dropped 4 bases and J dropped 3 bases, with 6 bases sitting between them. The CDR3 DNA reads as TGCGCCAGCAGCCCGCAGTACACCGGGGAGCTGTTTTTT. It encodes CASSPQYTGELFF.

CDR3 sequence: CASTLSRTANEQFF. The CDR3 coding sequence is TGTGCCAGCACCCTATCTCGGACAGCCAATGAGCAGTTCTTC. The J gene is TRBJ2-1, the V gene TRBV7-2; TRBD1 is a possible D gene (6 bases). The V end lost 7 bases, the J end lost 6 bases, and 16 bases lay between the germline ends. Looked up from germline, CDR1 is SGHTA and CDR2 is FQGNSA. The CDR3 has 14 amino acids.

The chain couples TRBV3-1 (or the pseudogene TRBV3-2) to TRBJ1-1; 9 positions agree with TRBD1. The CDR3 runs to 14 residues. From germline, CDR1 is LGHDT and CDR2 YNNKEL (reference sequence). Trimming cost V 1 base and J 5 bases; bases outside gene matches: 2. The CDR3, as DNA: TGTGCCAGCAGCCAAGGACAGGGGGATACTGAAGCTTTCTTT. Translated, it gives CASSQGQGDTEAFF.

This clone was seen just once. The chain employs TRBV13 and TRBJ1-5; 9 bases map to TRBD1. The J segment lost 0 bases and the V segment lost 4 bases, leaving 7 bases of the junction unmatched. The CDR3 is 17 residues long. The germline V gene has CDR1 PRHDT and CDR2 FYEKMQ (reference sequence). The DNA of the CDR3 is TGTGCCAGCAGCTACCGGGACAGGGAGAATAGCAATCAGCCCCAGCATTTT. Encoded protein: CASSYRDRENSNQPQHF.

The DNA of the CDR3 is TGTGCCAGCAGTGACAGGGCCTCCTATGGCTACACCTTC. Its translation is CASSDRASYGYTF. The rearrangement links TRBV2 to TRBJ1-2, with D possibly matching TRBD1 (5 bases). Germline assignment: CDR1 SNHLY and CDR2 FYNNEI. The CDR3 extends over 13 amino acids. Trimming shortened V by 3 bases and J by 4 bases, and 9 bases separated the two germline ends.

V is TRBV15 and J is TRBJ1-1; D gene unclear. The CDR3 consists of 14 residues. Germline CDR1 LNHNV, CDR2 YYDKDF (reference sequence). V lost 4 bases and J 4 bases, leaving 13 bases between the germline ends. The CDR3 loop reads CATSKGGVTTEAFF. The CDR3 nucleotides read TGTGCCACCAGCAAGGGCGGGGTAACCACTGAAGCTTTCTTT.